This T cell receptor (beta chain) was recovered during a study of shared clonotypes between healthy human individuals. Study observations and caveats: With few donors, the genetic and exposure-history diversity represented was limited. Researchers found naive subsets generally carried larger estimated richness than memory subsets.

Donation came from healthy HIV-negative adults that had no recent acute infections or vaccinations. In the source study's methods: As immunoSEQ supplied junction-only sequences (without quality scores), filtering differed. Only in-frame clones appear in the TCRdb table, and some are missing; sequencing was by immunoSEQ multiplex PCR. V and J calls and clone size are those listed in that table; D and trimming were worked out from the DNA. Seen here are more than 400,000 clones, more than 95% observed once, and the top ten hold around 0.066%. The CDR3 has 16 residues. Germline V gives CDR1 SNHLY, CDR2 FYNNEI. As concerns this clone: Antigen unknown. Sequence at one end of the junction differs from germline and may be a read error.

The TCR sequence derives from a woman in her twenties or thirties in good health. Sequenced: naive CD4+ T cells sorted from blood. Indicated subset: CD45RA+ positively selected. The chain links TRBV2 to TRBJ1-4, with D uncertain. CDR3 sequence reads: CASSEEVAAGNEKLFF. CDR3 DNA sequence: TGTGCCAGCAGTGAAGAGGTGGCAGCCGGTAATGAAAAGCTGTTTTTT.